The next 26 T cell receptor beta chains were all read from a single sample in a study of CD8 T cells in ankylosing spondylitis. General study findings and limits: For ankylosing spondylitis blood, a TCR beta motif of roughly 8 highly homologous variants appeared characteristic.

TCRdb re-analysed the 5' RACE reads in MiXCR, keeping a single row per CDR3 protein. The sample has roughly 670,000 distinct CDR3 sequences, around 19% seen once; the top ten hold 15% to 20%. These receptors are not linked to any known antigen. The specimen sequenced was blood, either unsorted or a sorted T cell fraction (not recorded which). These receptors originate from a male donor with ankylosing spondylitis.

The V call is TRBV4-2, the J call TRBJ1-1, with 8 bases that match TRBD1. The V segment lost 0 bases and the J segment 8 bases; nucleotides outside the gene matches: 8. This CDR3 has 15 residues. Germline assignment: CDR1 LGHNA and CDR2 YNFKEQ. The DNA for the CDR3 is TGTGCCAGCAGCCAAGAGGGACAGGAGGGCGAGGAAGCTTTCTTT. Its translation is CASSQEGQEGEEAFF.

This clonotype was recorded a few times. The chain joins TRBV19 to TRBJ1-5, with D possibly being TRBD1 (6 bases). Germline CDR1 reads LNHDA; CDR2 reads SQIVND (reference sequence). This CDR3 is built from 14 residues. Trimming pared 0 bases from V and 7 bases from J, leaving 10 bases between. CDR3 DNA sequence: TGTGCCAGTAGTATAGATCCGGGGGGCCAGCCCCAGCATTTT. It translates to CASSIDPGGQPQHF.

The table lists this clonotype with a few counts. V and J are TRBV29-1 and TRBJ1-1; D is perhaps TRBD1 (5 bases). V lost 3 bases, J lost 6 bases, and 14 bases lay in between. The CDR3 totals 13 residues. The germline V gene encodes CDR1 SQVTM and CDR2 ANQGSEA. CDR3 amino acids: CSVEAARGAEAFF. CDR3 nucleotide sequence: TGCAGCGTTGAGGCGGCCCGGGGGGCTGAAGCTTTCTTT.

This clonotype has a count of ten or more. Germline and junction disagree at one end, which may indicate a read error. The genes are TRBV29-1 and TRBJ2-1; the match to TRBD2 covers 13 bases. Germline CDR1 and CDR2: SQVTM and ANQGSEA. This CDR3 has 15 residues. CDR3 DNA: TGCAGCGCTGAAGTGGGGACTAGCGGGGCTGATGAGCAGTTCTTC. It yields the protein CSAEVGTSGADEQFF.

A few counts support this clonotype. This chain links TRBV7-8 with TRBJ2-5; D may be TRBD2 (6 bases). Trimming left V 7 bases short and J 5 bases short, with 23 bases between. CDR1 and CDR2 (germline): SGHVS, FQNEAQ. CDR3 size: 16 residues. CDR3 residues: CASNSVPGDSRETQYF. Written as DNA, the CDR3 is TGTGCCAGCAACTCAGTGCCGGGGGACTCAAGGGAGACCCAGTACTTC.

There are many counts of this clonotype. The gene calls are TRBV7-6 and TRBJ2-1; D not certain. Germline V gene lookup returns CDR1 SGHVS and CDR2 FNYEAQ. Trimming removed 3 bases at V and 8 bases at J, with 11 bases between. The CDR3 has 13 amino acids. CDR3 sequence (DNA): TGTGCCAGCAGCTTTGGGAATGCTCATGAGCAGTTCTTC. Translation gives CASSFGNAHEQFF. The variable domain in full, completed from reference TRBV7-6 and TRBJ2-1, reads GAGVSQSPRYKVTKRGQDVALRCDPISGHVSLYWYRQALGQGPEFLTYFNYEAQQDKSGLPNDRFSAERPEGSISTLTIQRTEQRDSAMYRCASSFGNAHEQFFGPGTRLTVL.

This clonotype was counted a few times. The J gene is TRBJ1-1, the V gene TRBV4-1; D is unresolved. The length of the CDR3 is 16 residues. V lost 0 bases and J 6 bases, leaving 17 bases between the germline ends. CDR1 and CDR2 (germline): MGHRA, YSYEKL. In DNA form, the CDR3 reads TGCGCCAGCAGCCAAGACCCCTACCGACGGGGTGCTGAAGCTTTCTTT. As protein: CASSQDPYRRGAEAFF.

A few counts support this clonotype. The chain employs TRBV6-2 or TRBV6-3 and TRBJ2-1, with TRBD1 matching over 7 bases. The V gene's germline CDR1 is MNHEY and CDR2 SVGEGT. The junction had 9 bases not matched to a gene; V was cut back by 4 bases and J by 6 bases. The CDR3 has 15 amino acids. Here the CDR3 reads CASSSDRSPINEQFF. In nucleotides, the CDR3 is TGTGCCAGCAGTTCGGACAGGTCCCCCATCAATGAGCAGTTCTTC.

This clonotype was seen more than once but under ten times. This sequence joins TRBV6-2 or TRBV6-3 and TRBJ2-2, with 12 bases fitting TRBD2. CDR1 and CDR2 from the germline V gene are MNHEY and SVGEGT. V shed 7 bases and J 5 bases; nucleotides not matched to a gene: 11. The CDR3 length is 17 residues. The CDR3 bases are TGTGCCAGCATAAGGGGACCCGGGACTAGCGGGACCGGGGAGCTGTTTTTT. This gives the protein CASIRGPGTSGTGELFF.

This clonotype was observed once. The CDR3 DNA reads TGTGCCAGCAGCTCCGGGACTAGCGGGAGGCGGGAGCAGTTCTTC. Translation gives CASSSGTSGRREQFF. The chain couples TRBV9 to TRBJ2-1; 15 bases map to TRBD2. The CDR3 consists of 15 residues. CDR1 SGDLS and CDR2 YYNGEE come from the germline V gene. V shed 4 bases, J shed 10 bases, and the junction held 6 bases outside the gene matches.

The gene calls are TRBV2 and TRBJ1-2; D remains ambiguous. The CDR3 has 13 residues. Germline V gene data show CDR1 as SNHLY and CDR2 as FYNNEI. Trimming shortened V by 6 bases and J by 4 bases, and 12 bases separated the two germline ends. The CDR3 sequence: CASSTDLTYGYTF. DNA of the CDR3: TGTGCCAGCAGCACGGACTTAACCTATGGCTACACCTTC.

This clonotype was detected ten times or more. This chain links TRBV5-1 with TRBJ1-1; 7 bases are a match to TRBD1. Germline lookup yields CDR1 SGHRS and CDR2 YFSETQ. This CDR3 is built from 15 residues. V lost 1 base to trimming and J lost 1 base; unmatched junction nucleotides: 4. CDR3 residues: CASSLSRTGNTEAFF. CDR3 sequence (DNA): TGCGCCAGCAGCTTGTCGCGGACAGGGAACACTGAAGCTTTCTTT.

The chain couples TRBV19 to TRBJ2-5, with 7 bases lining up with TRBD1. Germline trimming cut 5 bases from V and 5 bases from J; bases unmatched to any gene: 5. Germline-derived CDR1 and CDR2 are LNHDA and SQIVND (reference sequence). The CDR3 is made up of 13 amino acids. The CDR3 bases are TGTGCCAGTAGTGTTTCAGGGGGTGAGACCCAGTACTTC. It yields the protein CASSVSGGETQYF.

The sample holds a few counts of this clonotype. The gene calls are TRBV6-5 and TRBJ2-1; D is uncertain. Trimming removed 0 bases from V and 4 bases from J, with 16 bases in between. The CDR3 totals 17 residues. Per the germline V gene, CDR1 is MNHEY and CDR2 is SVGAGI. The CDR3: CASSYSSSRPRYNEQFF. The CDR3 DNA reads TGTGCCAGCAGTTACTCTTCTTCTCGACCGAGGTACAATGAGCAGTTCTTC.

This clonotype was observed a few times. The CDR3 DNA reads as TGTGCCAGCAAGCCCGACAGGGAGTCTTCTGAAGCTTTCTTT. This translates into CASKPDRESSEAFF. The V call is TRBV6-2 or TRBV6-3, the J call TRBJ1-1; 7 bases fit TRBD1. Per the germline V gene, CDR1 is MNHEY and CDR2 is SVGEGT. Trimming at V came to 7 bases and at J to 6 bases, leaving 11 bases not matched to a gene. The CDR3 has 14 residues.

This clonotype appeared a few times. V and J are TRBV6-1 and TRBJ2-2; no clear D gene. This CDR3 region has 14 residues. V was cut by 5 bases and J by 4 bases, with 11 bases left in between. Germline loops: CDR1 MNHNS, CDR2 SASEGT. The CDR3 spells CASSTLTGTGELFF. CDR3 DNA sequence: TGTGCCAGCAGTACCCTGACTGGCACCGGGGAGCTGTTTTTT.

The genes are TRBV10-3 and TRBJ2-7, with TRBD2 as a possible D gene (7 bases). Trimming left V 3 bases short and J 4 bases short, with 13 bases between. The CDR3 totals 14 residues. Germline V CDR1 and CDR2: ENHRY, SYGVKD. The CDR3 sequence is CAISDRGGLYEQYF. CDR3 bases: TGTGCCATCAGTGACCGCGGGGGCCTTTACGAGCAGTACTTC.

This chain uses TRBV27 with TRBJ2-6, with 7 positions matching TRBD1. CDR1 and CDR2 (germline): MNHEY, SMNVEV (reference sequence). The V gene end was trimmed by 3 bases and the J gene end by 0 bases; junction bases not matched to a gene: 8. This CDR3 contains 18 residues. For the CDR3, the DNA is TGTGCCAGCAGTTTGATGACAGGGACCCACTCTGGGGCCAACGTCCTGACTTTC. This translates into CASSLMTGTHSGANVLTF.

V and J are TRBV10-3 and TRBJ1-1, with D maybe TRBD1 (6 bases). The CDR3 runs 14 residues. The germline V gene encodes CDR1 ENHRY and CDR2 SYGVKD. V was clipped by 2 bases and J by 5 bases, with 12 bases between them. The DNA of the CDR3 is TGTGCCATCAGTGAGCGGGGGGCCGGTACTGAAGCTTTCTTT. Translation: CAISERGAGTEAFF.

The chain links TRBV11-2 to TRBJ2-6; D gene unclear. Germline values: CDR1 SGHAT, CDR2 FQNNGV. Trimming shortened V by 3 bases and J by 0 bases, and 18 bases separated the two germline ends. The CDR3 extends over 19 amino acids. This CDR3 is CASSFVAYETNSGANVLTF. The DNA of the CDR3 is TGTGCCAGCAGCTTTGTGGCCTATGAAACGAACTCTGGGGCCAACGTCCTGACTTTC.

The chain joins TRBV20-1 to TRBJ2-3, with 9 nucleotides matching TRBD2. The CDR3 sequence is 14 residues long. Germline CDR1 and CDR2: DFQATT and SNEGSKA (reference sequence). V lost 1 base to trimming and J lost 4 bases; unmatched junction nucleotides: 3. DNA for the CDR3: TGCAGTGCTAGAGCATCTAGCGGGGCAGATACGCAGTATTTT. Translated: CSARASSGADTQYF.

This clonotype was observed a handful of times. J is TRBJ2-1 and V is TRBV7-9; D is possibly TRBD2 (6 bases). CDR1 and CDR2 from the germline V gene are SEHNR and FQNEAQ (reference sequence). Trimming removed 5 bases from V and 0 bases from J, with 14 bases in between. The CDR3 sequence is 16 residues long. The CDR3 loop reads CASSPLRGSSYNEQFF. DNA of the CDR3: TGTGCCAGCAGCCCACTACGGGGGAGCTCCTACAATGAGCAGTTCTTC.

The chain has TRBV29-1 and TRBJ1-1, with TRBD1 matching 7 bases. Germline V CDR1 and CDR2: SQVTM, ANQGSEA. The ends lost 6 bases at V and 10 bases at J; junction bases unmatched: 23. This CDR3 is built from 16 residues. CDR3 sequence reads: CSVAPKTTTGYLGAFF. CDR3 DNA: TGCAGCGTCGCTCCTAAAACTACGACAGGGTACTTAGGAGCTTTCTTT. Together with reference TRBV29-1 and TRBJ1-1, the CDR3 gives the full variable domain: SAVISQKPSRDICQRGTSLTIQCQVDSQVTMMFWYRQQPGQSLTLIATANQGSEATYESGFVIDKFPISRPNLTFSTLTVSNMSPEDSSIYLCSVAPKTTTGYLGAFFGQGTRLTVV.

This clonotype came up a few times. V and J are TRBV27 and TRBJ2-7, with D possibly being TRBD2 (6 bases). The V gene's germline CDR1 is MNHEY and CDR2 SMNVEV (reference sequence). This CDR3 comprises 14 residues. Trimming left V 5 bases short and J 2 bases short, with 13 bases between. As DNA, the CDR3 is TGTGCCAGCAGTCTCACGGGGGTTACCTACGAGCAGTACTTC. Translating it yields CASSLTGVTYEQYF.

V is TRBV15 and J is TRBJ2-5; a weak D match, TRBD1 (6 bases). From germline, CDR1 is LNHNV and CDR2 YYDKDF (reference sequence). The CDR3 extends over 17 amino acids. The V end lost 0 bases, the J end lost 5 bases, and 19 bases lay between the germline ends. CDR3 DNA sequence: TGTGCCACCAGCAGAGATCTGAACAGGGCGACTTGGGAGACCCAGTACTTC. Translated: CATSRDLNRATWETQYF.

This clonotype was recorded a few times. This rearrangement joins TRBV4-1 to TRBJ2-3, with TRBD2 as a possible D gene (6 bases). This CDR3 is 13 amino acids long. V was cut by 4 bases and J by 4 bases, with 9 bases left in between. Germline CDR1 and CDR2: MGHRA and YSYEKL. The CDR3 sequence: CASSPWEADTQYF. CDR3 sequence (DNA): TGCGCCAGCAGCCCCTGGGAGGCAGATACGCAGTATTTT.